A single sample is the source of the 19 T cell receptor beta chains below, sequenced in a study of cytomegalovirus exposure and HLA in healthy donors. Only in-frame clones appear in the TCRdb table, and some are missing; sequencing was by immunoSEQ multiplex PCR. Of some 150,000 clones in the sample, around 93% are singletons; the top ten hold 1.5% to 2%. Sequenced input: PBMCs. The origin of the receptors is a man in his late teens or twenties in good health and CMV-seropositive.

V and J are TRBV6-6 and TRBJ1-6; D perhaps matches TRBD1 (5 bases). Germline CDR1 and CDR2: MNHNY and SVGAGI (reference sequence). This CDR3 is built from 13 residues. V was clipped by 6 bases and J by 9 bases, with 12 bases between them. CDR3 sequence: CASSLGDSSPLHF. CDR3 bases: TGTGCCAGCAGCTTAGGAGACAGTTCACCCCTCCACTTT.

This clone was observed once. The V call is TRBV7-2, the J call TRBJ2-2; a weak D match, TRBD2 (6 bases). The CDR3 consists of 15 residues. The germline V and J ends were trimmed by 4 bases and 7 bases, with 16 bases remaining between them. Germline-derived CDR1 and CDR2 are SGHTA and FQGNSA. The CDR3 DNA reads as TGTGCCAGCAGCTCAGTTGGCGGGATTGGCGGGGAGCTGTTTTTT. Translated, it gives CASSSVGGIGGELFF.

The chain carries TRBV29-1 and TRBJ1-4; 7 bases line up with TRBD1. The CDR3 is 13 amino acids. CDR1 is SQVTM, CDR2 ANQGSEA, per germline. Trimming took 4 bases from V and 6 from J; bases not matched to a gene: 5. The CDR3 DNA reads as TGCAGCGTTGTTGGACAGGCCGATGAAAAACTGTTTTTT. Translation: CSVVGQADEKLFF.

This chain connects TRBV6-1 to TRBJ2-7, with D perhaps TRBD1 (5 bases). In germline, CDR1 is MNHNS, CDR2 SASEGT. Trimming shortened V by 6 bases and J by 1 base, and 13 bases separated the two germline ends. There are 14 residues in the CDR3. CDR3 in DNA: TGTGCCAGCAGCCGCGACAGACAATCCTACGAGCAGTACTTC. It translates to CASSRDRQSYEQYF.

The chain joins TRBV5-1 to TRBJ2-7; unclear D gene. CDR1 is SGHRS and CDR2 is YFSETQ in the germline V gene. There are 15 residues in the CDR3. V lost 0 bases, J lost 6 bases, and 16 bases lay in between. CDR3 region: CASSLGMAGPGEQYF. CDR3 sequence (DNA): TGCGCCAGCAGCTTGGGGATGGCAGGCCCCGGCGAGCAGTACTTC.

The chain links TRBV7-8 to TRBJ2-7; D is perhaps TRBD2 (6 bases). The CDR3 sequence is 14 residues long. Looked up from germline, CDR1 is SGHVS and CDR2 is FQNEAQ. The V and J ends lost 1 base and 5 bases respectively, with 12 bases between them. The CDR3 sequence: CASSLVGSPNEQYF. The CDR3, as DNA: TGTGCCAGCAGCTTAGTCGGGAGCCCTAACGAGCAGTACTTC. The complete variable domain, with remaining parts taken from reference TRBV7-8 and TRBJ2-7, reads GAGVSQSPRYKVAKRGQDVALRCDPISGHVSLFWYQQALGQGPEFLTYFQNEAQLDKSGLPSDRFFAERPEGSVSTLKIQRTQQEDSAVYLCASSLVGSPNEQYFGPGTRLTVT.

V is TRBV2 and J is TRBJ1-3; D is unresolved. This CDR3 comprises 15 residues. The V end lost 0 bases, the J end lost 2 bases, and 8 bases lay between the germline ends. Germline V gene sequence: CDR1 SNHLY, CDR2 FYNNEI. Here the CDR3 reads CASSEAPGTGNTIYF. As DNA, the CDR3 is TGTGCCAGCAGTGAAGCGCCCGGGACTGGAAACACCATATATTTT.

Regarding this clone: The identical CDR3 is also encoded by other nucleotide sequences in the sample. This chain links TRBV5-1 with TRBJ2-5; 8 positions match TRBD1. Germline trimming cut 4 bases from V and 1 base from J; bases unmatched to any gene: 3. Germline loops: CDR1 SGHRS, CDR2 YFSETQ. This CDR3 spans 14 amino acids. The CDR3 loop reads CASSLGQGQETQYF. Written as DNA, the CDR3 is TGCGCCAGCAGCCTTGGACAGGGCCAAGAGACCCAGTACTTC.

The rearrangement links TRBV11-2 to TRBJ2-3; 7 bases align to TRBD1. The V gene's germline CDR1 is SGHAT and CDR2 FQNNGV. This CDR3 spans 13 amino acids. The trim removed 10 bases at V and 6 bases at J, leaving 10 bases unmatched. The CDR3 here is CATRGLAGDTQYF. DNA of the CDR3: TGTGCCACTAGGGGGCTAGCCGGCGATACGCAGTATTTT.

The chain carries TRBV5-8 and TRBJ1-1; TRBD1 aligns across 8 bases. CDR1 and CDR2 from the germline V gene are SGHTS and YDEGEE. V shed 3 bases and J 2 bases; nucleotides not matched to a gene: 3. This CDR3 comprises 14 residues. The CDR3 DNA follows: TGTGCCAGCAGCTACGACAGGGGTAACACTGAAGCTTTCTTT. Translated: CASSYDRGNTEAFF. The entire variable domain, with the rest obtained from reference TRBV5-8 and TRBJ1-1, is as follows: EAGVTQSPTHLIKTRGQQATLRCSPISGHTSVYWYQQALGLGLQFLLWYDEGEERNRGNFPPRFSGRQFPNYSSELNVNALELEDSALYLCASSYDRGNTEAFFGQGTRLTVV.

CDR3 protein: CASSQDPTSGDQETQYF. The CDR3 nucleotides read TGCGCCAGCAGCCAAGATCCGACTAGCGGAGACCAAGAGACCCAGTACTTC. The genes are TRBV4-1 and TRBJ2-5; 9 nucleotides align to TRBD2. Germline CDR1 MGHRA, CDR2 YSYEKL. J lost 0 bases, V lost 0 bases, and 5 bases had no gene match. The CDR3 sequence is 17 residues long.

V usage is TRBV27 and J usage is TRBJ2-5; maybe TRBD1 (6 bases). Germline loops: CDR1 MNHEY, CDR2 SMNVEV (reference sequence). V was shortened by 4 bases and J by 8 bases, with 17 bases between the two germline ends. The CDR3 runs 14 residues. The CDR3 DNA reads TGTGCCAGCAGTTATCAGGGGATCCTGAATACCCAGTACTTC. Translated: CASSYQGILNTQYF.

This rearrangement joins TRBV2 to TRBJ1-5, with D perhaps TRBD1 (6 bases). Germline CDR1 reads SNHLY; CDR2 reads FYNNEI. The CDR3 is 14 amino acids. Trimming pared 5 bases from V and 5 bases from J, leaving 13 bases between. CDR3 coding DNA: TGTGCCAGCAGTCCGACAGGCTCAGATCAGCCCCAGCATTTT. Translated, it gives CASSPTGSDQPQHF.

The chain is built from TRBV7-3 and TRBJ2-1; TRBD2 agrees at 12 bases. The CDR3 has 17 residues. Germline values: CDR1 SGHTA, CDR2 FQGTGA. Trimming at V came to 3 bases and at J to 7 bases, leaving 10 bases not matched to a gene. In DNA, the CDR3 is TGTGCCAGCAGCTTGTTGACTAGCGGGAGAAATCGGAATGAGCAGTTCTTC. As protein: CASSLLTSGRNRNEQFF.

This clone was picked up a small number of times. The chain couples TRBV7-2 to TRBJ2-5; TRBD1 aligns across 7 bases. The trim removed 3 bases at V and 4 bases at J, leaving 2 bases unmatched. Germline V CDR1 and CDR2: SGHTA, FQGNSA. This CDR3 is built from 13 residues. The CDR3 region has the DNA TGTGCCAGCAGCTTCCCAGGGGGAGAGACCCAGTACTTC. This encodes CASSFPGGETQYF.

V and J are TRBV7-9 and TRBJ2-5, with TRBD1 matching over 7 bases. This CDR3 has 15 amino acids. With V trimmed by 2 bases and J by 2 bases, 5 bases remained unmatched. The germline V gene has CDR1 SEHNR and CDR2 FQNEAQ (reference sequence). The CDR3 sequence: CASSLFRTGQETQYF. DNA for the CDR3: TGTGCCAGCAGCTTATTCCGGACAGGACAAGAGACCCAGTACTTC.

The V and J genes are TRBV4-1 and TRBJ2-7; 9 nucleotides match TRBD1. CDR3 length: 16 amino acids. After removal of 0 bases from V and 5 bases from J, the junction contained 8 bases not matched to a gene. Per germline, CDR1 MGHRA and CDR2 YSYEKL. The DNA for the CDR3 is TGCGCCAGCAGCCAAGATTCCGGGACAGGGTACAACGAGCAGTACTTC. This sequence encodes CASSQDSGTGYNEQYF.

The chain links TRBV28 to TRBJ2-7; TRBD2 agrees at 9 bases. The CDR3 totals 14 residues. From germline, CDR1 is MDHEN and CDR2 SYDVKM. The V segment lost 6 bases and the J segment 8 bases; nucleotides outside the gene matches: 11. CDR3 loop: CASSPGTSLLKQYF. DNA of the CDR3: TGTGCCAGCAGCCCTGGGACTAGCTTATTGAAGCAGTACTTC.

The genes are TRBV5-1 and TRBJ2-7, with TRBD1 identical over 9 bases. After removal of 0 bases from V and 4 bases from J, the junction contained 8 bases not matched to a gene. CDR3 length: 16 amino acids. The germline V gene has CDR1 SGHRS and CDR2 YFSETQ. The CDR3 here is CASSLDPPGQGYEQYF. The CDR3 DNA reads TGCGCCAGCAGCTTGGATCCGCCGGGACAGGGTTACGAGCAGTACTTC.